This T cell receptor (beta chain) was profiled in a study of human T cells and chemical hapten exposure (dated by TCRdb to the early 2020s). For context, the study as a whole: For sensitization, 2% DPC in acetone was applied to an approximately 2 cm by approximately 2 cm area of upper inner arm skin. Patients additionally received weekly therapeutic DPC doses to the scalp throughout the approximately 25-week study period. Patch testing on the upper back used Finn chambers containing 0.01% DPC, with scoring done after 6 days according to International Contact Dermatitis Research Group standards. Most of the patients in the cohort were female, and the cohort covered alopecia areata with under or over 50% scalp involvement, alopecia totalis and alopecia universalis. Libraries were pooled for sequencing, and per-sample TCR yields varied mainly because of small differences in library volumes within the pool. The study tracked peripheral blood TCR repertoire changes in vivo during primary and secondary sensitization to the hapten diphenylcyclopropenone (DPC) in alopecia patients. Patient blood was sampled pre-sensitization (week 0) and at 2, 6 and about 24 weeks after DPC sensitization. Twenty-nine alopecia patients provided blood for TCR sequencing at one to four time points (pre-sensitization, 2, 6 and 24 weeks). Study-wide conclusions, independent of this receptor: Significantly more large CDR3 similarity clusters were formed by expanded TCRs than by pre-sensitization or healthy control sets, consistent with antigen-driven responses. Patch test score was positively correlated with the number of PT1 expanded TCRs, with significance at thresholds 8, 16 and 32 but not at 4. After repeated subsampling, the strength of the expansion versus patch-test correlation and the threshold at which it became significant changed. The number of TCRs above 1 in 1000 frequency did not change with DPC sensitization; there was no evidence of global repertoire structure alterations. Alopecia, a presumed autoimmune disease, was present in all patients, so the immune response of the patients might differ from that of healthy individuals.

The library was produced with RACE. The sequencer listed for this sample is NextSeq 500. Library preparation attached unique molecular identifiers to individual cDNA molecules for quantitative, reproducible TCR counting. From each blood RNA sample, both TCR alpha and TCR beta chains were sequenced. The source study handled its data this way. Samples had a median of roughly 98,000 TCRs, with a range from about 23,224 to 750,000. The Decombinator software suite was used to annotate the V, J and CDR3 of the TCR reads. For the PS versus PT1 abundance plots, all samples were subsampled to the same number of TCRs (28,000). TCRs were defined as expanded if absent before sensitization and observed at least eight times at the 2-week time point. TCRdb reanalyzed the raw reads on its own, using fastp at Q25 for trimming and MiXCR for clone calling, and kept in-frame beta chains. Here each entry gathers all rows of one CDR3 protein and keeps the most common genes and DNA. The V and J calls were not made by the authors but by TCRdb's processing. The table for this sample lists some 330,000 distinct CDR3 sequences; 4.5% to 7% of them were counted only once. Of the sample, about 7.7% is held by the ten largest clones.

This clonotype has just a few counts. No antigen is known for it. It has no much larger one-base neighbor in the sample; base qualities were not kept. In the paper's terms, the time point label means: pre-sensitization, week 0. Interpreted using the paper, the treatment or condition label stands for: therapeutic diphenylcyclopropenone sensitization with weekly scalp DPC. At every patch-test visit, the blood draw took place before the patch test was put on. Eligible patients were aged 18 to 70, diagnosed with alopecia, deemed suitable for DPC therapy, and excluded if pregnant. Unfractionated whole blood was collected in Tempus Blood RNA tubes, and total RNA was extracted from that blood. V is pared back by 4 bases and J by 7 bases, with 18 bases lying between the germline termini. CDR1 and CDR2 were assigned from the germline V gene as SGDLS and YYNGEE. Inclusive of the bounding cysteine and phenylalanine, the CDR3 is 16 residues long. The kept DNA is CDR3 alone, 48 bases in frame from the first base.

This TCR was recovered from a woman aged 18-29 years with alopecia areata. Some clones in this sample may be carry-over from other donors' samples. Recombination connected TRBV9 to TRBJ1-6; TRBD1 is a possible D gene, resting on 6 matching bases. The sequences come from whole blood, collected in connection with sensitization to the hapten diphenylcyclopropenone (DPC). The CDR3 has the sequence CASSPHRQDGNSPLHF. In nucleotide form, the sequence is TGTGCCAGCAGCCCACACCGACAGGACGGGAATTCACCCCTCCACTTT.